The T cell receptor beta chain under discussion was sequenced for a study of cytomegalovirus exposure and HLA in healthy donors. Germline CDR1 MDHEN, CDR2 SYDVKM. The CDR3 consists of 14 residues. Unmatched junction bases numbered 8, after V lost 8 bases and J lost 5 bases. This clone was recorded once. 13 Jbeta primers and 60 Vbeta primers were used for the PCR. Measured with immunoSEQ multiplex PCR; TCRdb has only the in-frame clones, and not every one. This table has around 150,000 clones, 75% to 90% appearing once. This TCR came from a woman aged 18-35 years in good health and CMV-seronegative. Sequenced input: PBMCs. The V and J genes are TRBV28 and TRBJ2-2; 7 positions agree with TRBD1. CDR3 coding DNA: TGTGCCAGCTGCCTCAGGGGGTTAACCGGGGAGCTGTTTTTT. Protein product: CASCLRGLTGELFF.